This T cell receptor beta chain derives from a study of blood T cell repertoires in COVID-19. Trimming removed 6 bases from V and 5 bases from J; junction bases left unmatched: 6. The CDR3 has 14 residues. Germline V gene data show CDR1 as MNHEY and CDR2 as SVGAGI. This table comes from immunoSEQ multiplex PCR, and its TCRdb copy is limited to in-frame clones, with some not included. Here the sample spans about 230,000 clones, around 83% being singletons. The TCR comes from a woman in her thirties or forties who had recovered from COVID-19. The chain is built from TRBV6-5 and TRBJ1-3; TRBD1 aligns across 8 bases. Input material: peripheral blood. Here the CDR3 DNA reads TGTGCCAGCAGATACGACAGGGGTAGAAACACCATATATTTT. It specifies CASRYDRGRNTIYF.